These 15 T cell receptor beta chains share one sample of origin, sequenced in a study of blood T cell repertoires in COVID-19. The table came from immunoSEQ multiplex PCR; TCRdb's copy has only in-frame clones and leaves some out. The table lists about 180,000 clones, 80% to 90% of them singletons. Sequences were obtained from peripheral blood. The receptors stem from a man between 50 and 59 years old with active or convalescent COVID-19.

This chain uses TRBV7-3 with TRBJ2-3; TRBD2 agrees at 14 bases. Germline V gene lookup returns CDR1 SGHTA and CDR2 FQGTGA. The J segment lost 0 bases and the V segment lost 6 bases, leaving 8 bases of the junction unmatched. This CDR3 has 18 residues. CDR3 region: CASSKGTSGGRSTDTQYF. The DNA for the CDR3 is TGTGCCAGCAGTAAGGGGACTAGCGGGGGCCGGAGCACAGATACGCAGTATTTT. The full variable domain, its missing parts supplied by reference TRBV7-3 and TRBJ2-3, is GAGVSQTPSNKVTEKGKYVELRCDPISGHTALYWYRQSLGQGPEFLIYFQGTGAADDSGLPNDRFFAVRPEGSVSTLKIQRTERGDSAVYLCASSKGTSGGRSTDTQYFGPGTRLTVL.

The chain is built from TRBV15 and TRBJ2-1; D ambiguous. The CDR3 is made up of 11 amino acids. V dropped 0 bases and J dropped 11 bases, with 5 bases sitting between them. CDR1 and CDR2 from the germline V gene are LNHNV and YYDKDF (reference sequence). CDR3 nucleotides: TGTGCCACCAGCAGAGAAACACAGCAGTTCTTC. Translation gives CATSRETQQFF.

This rearrangement joins TRBV7-2 to TRBJ1-2; TRBD1 might be the D (5 bases). The germline CDR1 and CDR2 sequences are SGHTA and FQGNSA. The V gene lost 3 bases and the J gene lost 12 bases, with 11 bases spanning the gap. CDR3 length equals 11 residues. CDR3 loop: CASSLDKFNTF. CDR3 in DNA: TGTGCCAGCAGCTTGGACAAGTTTAACACCTTC.

The rearrangement joins TRBV20-1 to TRBJ1-4; 9 nucleotides agree with TRBD1. The length of the CDR3 is 14 residues. CDR1 is DFQATT, CDR2 SNEGSKA, per germline (reference sequence). J gave up 8 bases and V 3 bases, and 7 bases lay outside the gene matches. CDR3 sequence (DNA): TGCAGTGCTAGTTCGGGGGACAGGGAGGAAAAACTGTTTTTT. Translated: CSASSGDREEKLFF.

This chain uses TRBV19 with TRBJ2-7, with 8 positions matching TRBD1. J lost 9 bases, V lost 3 bases, and 10 bases had no gene match. The length of the CDR3 is 14 residues. Germline V gene data show CDR1 as LNHDA and CDR2 as SQIVND (reference sequence). The CDR3: CASSIRDRPLVQYF. CDR3 bases: TGTGCCAGTAGTATCAGGGACAGGCCCCTGGTGCAGTACTTC.

This chain links TRBV7-9 with TRBJ2-5; tentative D call: TRBD2 (7 bases). CDR3 length: 13 residues. Germline V gene sequence: CDR1 SEHNR, CDR2 FQNEAQ (reference sequence). V was cut by 6 bases and J by 4 bases, with 12 bases left in between. CDR3: CASRGGARETQYF. The CDR3 coding sequence is TGTGCCAGCAGGGGGGGGGCCAGAGAGACCCAGTACTTC.

The chain uses TRBV12-3 or TRBV12-4 and TRBJ2-3; no reliable D call. The CDR3 is 12 residues long. Trimming removed 9 bases at V and 5 bases at J, with 12 bases between. The CDR3 bases are TGTGCCAGTCTGAGGTCGGGAGATACGCAGTATTTT. The encoded protein is CASLRSGDTQYF.

The rearrangement uses TRBV18 and TRBJ1-2; 9 nucleotides line up with TRBD1. Germline lookup yields CDR1 KGHSH and CDR2 LQKENI. J gave up 4 bases and V 2 bases, and 2 bases lay outside the gene matches. The CDR3 consists of 14 residues. CDR3 region: CASSPDRGGYGYTF. Here the CDR3 DNA reads TGTGCCAGCTCACCAGACAGGGGGGGCTATGGCTACACCTTC.

The CDR3 nucleotides are TGCAGCGTTGAAGTGGGGACAGGGATGCATGGGGCCAACGTCCTGACTTTC. This codes for CSVEVGTGMHGANVLTF. The chain is built from TRBV29-1 and TRBJ2-6, with TRBD1 matching 9 bases. Germline CDR1 is SQVTM and CDR2 is ANQGSEA. Trimming took 1 base from V and 3 from J; bases not matched to a gene: 7. The CDR3 is made up of 17 amino acids.

The chain has TRBV10-3 and TRBJ1-1; tentatively, D is TRBD1 (6 bases). The CDR3 is made up of 14 amino acids. Trimming took off 6 bases at V and 2 bases at J, with 13 bases between the two ends. The V gene's germline CDR1 is ENHRY and CDR2 SYGVKD. CDR3 coding DNA: TGTGCCATCAGCTCGTCAGGGGTAAACACTGAAGCTTTCTTT. Translation: CAISSSGVNTEAFF.

V is TRBV27 and J is TRBJ1-5; tentatively, D is TRBD1 (5 bases). The CDR3 is 15 residues long. Trimming left V 1 base short and J 3 bases short, with 10 bases between. Germline V CDR1 and CDR2: MNHEY, SMNVEV (reference sequence). CDR3 protein: CASSLWGGNNQPQHF. CDR3 bases: TGTGCCAGCAGTTTATGGGGGGGAAACAATCAGCCCCAGCATTTT.

The chain joins TRBV19 to TRBJ1-5; TRBD1 aligns across 7 bases. The junction had 13 bases not matched to a gene; V was cut back by 5 bases and J by 0 bases. CDR3 length: 18 amino acids. Germline CDR1 LNHDA, CDR2 SQIVND (reference sequence). The CDR3 DNA reads as TGTGCCAGTAGTTCCCCCCCGGGACAGTTTAATAGCAATCAGCCCCAGCATTTT. This encodes CASSSPPGQFNSNQPQHF.

The table lists this clone with a count of one. V is TRBV20-1 and J is TRBJ1-2; D is ambiguous. V was cut by 3 bases and J by 7 bases, with 18 bases left in between. The CDR3 is 14 residues long. Per germline, CDR1 DFQATT and CDR2 SNEGSKA (reference sequence). CDR3 protein: CSASVPSLLTGYTF. The CDR3 nucleotides are TGCAGTGCTAGTGTACCCAGTCTACTAACTGGCTACACCTTC.

This chain joins TRBV19 and TRBJ2-3, with D possibly TRBD1 on 6 matching bases. In germline, CDR1 is LNHDA, CDR2 SQIVND (reference sequence). The V gene lost 4 bases and the J gene lost 1 base, with 18 bases spanning the gap. The CDR3 has 17 residues. The CDR3 reads CASSNLAGARGTDTQYF. Written as DNA, the CDR3 is TGTGCCAGTAGTAACCTCGCAGGGGCTCGGGGCACAGATACGCAGTATTTT.

The CDR3 loop is CASSPKQGSYEQYF. The CDR3, as DNA: TGTGCCAGCAGCCCAAAACAGGGCTCCTACGAGCAGTACTTC. The rearrangement uses TRBV7-2 and TRBJ2-7, with D maybe TRBD1 (6 bases). V was pared by 5 bases and J by 0 bases, with 11 bases between. The CDR3 is made up of 14 amino acids. Germline CDR1 SGHTA, CDR2 FQGNSA.